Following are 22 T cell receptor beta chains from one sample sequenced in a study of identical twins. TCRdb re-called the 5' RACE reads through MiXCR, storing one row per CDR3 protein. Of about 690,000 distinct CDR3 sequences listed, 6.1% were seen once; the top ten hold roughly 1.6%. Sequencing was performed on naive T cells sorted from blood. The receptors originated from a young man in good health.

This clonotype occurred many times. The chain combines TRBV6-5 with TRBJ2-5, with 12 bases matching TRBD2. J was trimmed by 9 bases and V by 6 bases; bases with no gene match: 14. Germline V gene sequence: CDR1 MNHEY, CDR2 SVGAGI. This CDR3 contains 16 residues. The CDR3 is CASRLRLAGEGTAQYF. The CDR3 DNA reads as TGTGCCAGCAGATTAAGACTAGCGGGAGAGGGGACGGCCCAGTACTTC.

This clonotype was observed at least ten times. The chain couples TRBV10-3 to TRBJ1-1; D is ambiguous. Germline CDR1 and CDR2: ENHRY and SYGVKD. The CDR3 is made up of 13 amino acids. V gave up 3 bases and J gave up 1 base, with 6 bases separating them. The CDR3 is CAISERQNTEAFF. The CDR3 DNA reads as TGTGCCATCAGTGAAAGACAGAACACTGAAGCTTTCTTT.

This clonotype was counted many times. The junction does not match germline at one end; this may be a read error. The CDR3 sequence: CASSGQGNQIF. The CDR3 coding sequence is TGTGCCAGCAGCGGCCAGGGGAACCAAATCTTC. The chain employs TRBV9 and TRBJ2-7; tentatively, D is TRBD1 (6 bases). Germline CDR1 and CDR2: SGDLS and YYNGEE. The CDR3 runs to 11 residues.

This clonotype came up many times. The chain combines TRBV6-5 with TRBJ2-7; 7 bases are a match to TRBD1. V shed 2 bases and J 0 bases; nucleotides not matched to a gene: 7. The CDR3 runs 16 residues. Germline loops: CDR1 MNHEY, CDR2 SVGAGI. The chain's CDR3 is CASSYGLWDSSYEQYF. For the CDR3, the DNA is TGTGCCAGCAGTTACGGGCTATGGGACAGCTCCTACGAGCAGTACTTC.

Written as DNA, the CDR3 is TGCGCCAGCGGACAAGGCGGGGGGAAAGAGCAGTTCTTC. It codes for CASGQGGGKEQFF. The chain joins TRBV5-1 to TRBJ2-1, with TRBD2 matching 8 bases. Trimming took 7 bases from V and 10 from J; bases not matched to a gene: 10. Germline V gene data show CDR1 as SGHRS and CDR2 as YFSETQ. The CDR3 has 13 residues.

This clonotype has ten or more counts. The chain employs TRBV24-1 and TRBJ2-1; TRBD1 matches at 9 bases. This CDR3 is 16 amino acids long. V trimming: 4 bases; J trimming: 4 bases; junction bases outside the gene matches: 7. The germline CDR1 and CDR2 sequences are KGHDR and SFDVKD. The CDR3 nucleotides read TGTGCCACCAGTGACCCCGGACAGGGGAGGTACAATGAGCAGTTCTTC. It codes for CATSDPGQGRYNEQFF.

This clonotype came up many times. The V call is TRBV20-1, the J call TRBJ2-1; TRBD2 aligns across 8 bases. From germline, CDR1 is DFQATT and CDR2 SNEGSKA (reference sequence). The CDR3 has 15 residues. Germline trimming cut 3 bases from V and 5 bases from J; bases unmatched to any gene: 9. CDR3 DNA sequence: TGCAGTGCTAGGGGGGCGGGAGGCTGGGACAATGAGCAGTTCTTC. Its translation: CSARGAGGWDNEQFF.

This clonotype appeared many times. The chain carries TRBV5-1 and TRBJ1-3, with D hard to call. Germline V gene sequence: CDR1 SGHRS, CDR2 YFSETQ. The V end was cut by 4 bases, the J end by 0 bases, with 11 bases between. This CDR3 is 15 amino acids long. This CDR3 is CASSGGGSSGNTIYF. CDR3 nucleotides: TGCGCCAGCAGCGGTGGAGGGAGCTCTGGAAACACCATATATTTT.

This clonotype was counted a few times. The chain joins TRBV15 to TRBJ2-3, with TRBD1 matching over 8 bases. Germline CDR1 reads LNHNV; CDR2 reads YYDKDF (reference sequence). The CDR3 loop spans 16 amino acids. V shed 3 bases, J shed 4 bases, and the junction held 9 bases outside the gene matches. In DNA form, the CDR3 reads TGTGCCACCAGCAGGGTTGACAGGGGAAGGGCAGATACGCAGTATTTT. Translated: CATSRVDRGRADTQYF.

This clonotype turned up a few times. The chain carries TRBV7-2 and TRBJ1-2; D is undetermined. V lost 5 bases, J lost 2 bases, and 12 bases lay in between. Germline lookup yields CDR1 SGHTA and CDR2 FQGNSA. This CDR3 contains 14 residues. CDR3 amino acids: CASSPLEGNYGYTF. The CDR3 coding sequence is TGTGCCAGCAGCCCTCTAGAAGGAAACTATGGCTACACCTTC.

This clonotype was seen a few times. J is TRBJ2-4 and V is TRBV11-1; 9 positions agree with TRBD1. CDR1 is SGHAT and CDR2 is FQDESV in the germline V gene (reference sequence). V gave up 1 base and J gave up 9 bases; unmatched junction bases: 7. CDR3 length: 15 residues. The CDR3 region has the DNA TGTGCCAGCAGCTTAGTTGGACAGGGGCTCAGCATTCAGTACTTC. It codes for CASSLVGQGLSIQYF. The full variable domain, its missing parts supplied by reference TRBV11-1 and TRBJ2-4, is EAEVAQSPRYKITEKSQAVAFWCDPISGHATLYWYRQILGQGPELLVQFQDESVVDDSQLPKDRFSAERLKGVDSTLKIQPAELGDSAMYLCASSLVGQGLSIQYFGAGTRLSVL.

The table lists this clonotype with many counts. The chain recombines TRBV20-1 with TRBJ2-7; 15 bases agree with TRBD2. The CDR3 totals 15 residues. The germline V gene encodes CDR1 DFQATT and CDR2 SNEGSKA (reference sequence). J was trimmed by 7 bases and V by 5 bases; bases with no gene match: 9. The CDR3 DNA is TGCAGTGCTGTTGGACTAGCGGGAGGGCGGGGGGAGCAGTACTTC. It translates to CSAVGLAGGRGEQYF.

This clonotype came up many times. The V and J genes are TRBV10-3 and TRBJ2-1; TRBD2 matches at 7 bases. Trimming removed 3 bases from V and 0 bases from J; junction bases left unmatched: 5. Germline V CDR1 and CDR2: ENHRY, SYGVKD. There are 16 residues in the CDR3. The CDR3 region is CAISDSGTTSYNEQFF. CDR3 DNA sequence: TGTGCCATCAGTGACTCCGGGACTACCTCCTACAATGAGCAGTTCTTC.

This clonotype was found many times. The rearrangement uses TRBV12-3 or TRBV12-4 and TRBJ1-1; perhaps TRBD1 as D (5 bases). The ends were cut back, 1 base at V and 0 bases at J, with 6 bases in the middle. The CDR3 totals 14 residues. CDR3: CASSLGGVNTEAFF. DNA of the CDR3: TGTGCCAGCAGTTTAGGAGGGGTGAACACTGAAGCTTTCTTT.

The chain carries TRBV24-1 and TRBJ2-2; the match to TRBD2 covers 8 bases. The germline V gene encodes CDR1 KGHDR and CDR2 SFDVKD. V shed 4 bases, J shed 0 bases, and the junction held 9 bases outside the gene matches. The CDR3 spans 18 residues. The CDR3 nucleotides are TGTGCCACCAGTGAGGTCAGCGGGAGTGGCGCGAACACCGGGGAGCTGTTTTTT. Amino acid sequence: CATSEVSGSGANTGELFF.

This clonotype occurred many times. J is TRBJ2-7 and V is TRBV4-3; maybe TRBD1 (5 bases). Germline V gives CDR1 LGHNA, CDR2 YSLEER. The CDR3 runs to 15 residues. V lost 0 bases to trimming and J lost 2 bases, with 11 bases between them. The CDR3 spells CASSQEVQGAYEQYF. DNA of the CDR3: TGCGCCAGCAGCCAAGAGGTTCAAGGGGCCTACGAGCAGTACTTC.

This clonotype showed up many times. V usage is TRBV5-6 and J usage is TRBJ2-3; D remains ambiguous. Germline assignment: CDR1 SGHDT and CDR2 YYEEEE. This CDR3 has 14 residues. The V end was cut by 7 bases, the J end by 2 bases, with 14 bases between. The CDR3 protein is CASRLRSHTDTQYF. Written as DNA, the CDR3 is TGTGCCAGCCGGTTAAGGTCTCACACAGATACGCAGTATTTT. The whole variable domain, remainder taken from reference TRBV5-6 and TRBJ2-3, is DAGVTQSPTHLIKTRGQQVTLRCSPKSGHDTVSWYQQALGQGPQFIFQYYEEEERQRGNFPDRFSGHQFPNYSSELNVNALLLGDSALYLCASRLRSHTDTQYFGPGTRLTVL.

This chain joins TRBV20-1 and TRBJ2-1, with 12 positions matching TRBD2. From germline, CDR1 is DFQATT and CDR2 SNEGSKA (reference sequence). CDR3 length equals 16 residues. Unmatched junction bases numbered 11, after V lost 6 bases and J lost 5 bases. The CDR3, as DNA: TGCAGTGCCTTCGAGCTAGCGGGAGGGCTCAACAATGAGCAGTTCTTC. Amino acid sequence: CSAFELAGGLNNEQFF.

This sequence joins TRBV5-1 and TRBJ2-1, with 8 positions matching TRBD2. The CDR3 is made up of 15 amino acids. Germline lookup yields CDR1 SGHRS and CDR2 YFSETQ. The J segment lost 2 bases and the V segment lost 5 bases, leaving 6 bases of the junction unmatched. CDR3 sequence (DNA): TGCGCCAGCAGTCCGGGAGGGCGCCCCTACAATGAGCAGTTCTTC. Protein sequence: CASSPGGRPYNEQFF. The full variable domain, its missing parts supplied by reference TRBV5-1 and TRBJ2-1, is KAGVTQTPRYLIKTRGQQVTLSCSPISGHRSVSWYQQTPGQGLQFLFEYFSETQRNKGNFPGRFSGRQFSNSRSEMNVSTLELGDSALYLCASSPGGRPYNEQFFGPGTRLTVL.

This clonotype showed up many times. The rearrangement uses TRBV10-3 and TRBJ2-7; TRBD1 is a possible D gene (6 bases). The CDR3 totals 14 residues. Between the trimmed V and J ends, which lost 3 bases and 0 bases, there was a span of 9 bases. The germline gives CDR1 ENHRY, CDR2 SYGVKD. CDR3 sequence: CAISEQGSSYEQYF. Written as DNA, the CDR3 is TGTGCCATCAGTGAACAGGGCAGCTCCTACGAGCAGTACTTC.

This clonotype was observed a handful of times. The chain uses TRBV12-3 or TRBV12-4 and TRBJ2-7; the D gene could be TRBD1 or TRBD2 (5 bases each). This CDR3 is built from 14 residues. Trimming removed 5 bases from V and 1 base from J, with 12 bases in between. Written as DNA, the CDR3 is TGTGCCAGCAGTGGGACCGCTTATTCCTACGAGCAGTACTTC. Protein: CASSGTAYSYEQYF.

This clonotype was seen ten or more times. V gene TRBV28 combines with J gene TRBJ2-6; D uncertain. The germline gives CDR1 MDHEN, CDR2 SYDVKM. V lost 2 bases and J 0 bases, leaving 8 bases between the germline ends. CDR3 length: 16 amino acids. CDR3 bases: TGTGCCAGCAGTTTAAAGGTTTACTCTGGGGCCAACGTCCTGACTTTC. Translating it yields CASSLKVYSGANVLTF.